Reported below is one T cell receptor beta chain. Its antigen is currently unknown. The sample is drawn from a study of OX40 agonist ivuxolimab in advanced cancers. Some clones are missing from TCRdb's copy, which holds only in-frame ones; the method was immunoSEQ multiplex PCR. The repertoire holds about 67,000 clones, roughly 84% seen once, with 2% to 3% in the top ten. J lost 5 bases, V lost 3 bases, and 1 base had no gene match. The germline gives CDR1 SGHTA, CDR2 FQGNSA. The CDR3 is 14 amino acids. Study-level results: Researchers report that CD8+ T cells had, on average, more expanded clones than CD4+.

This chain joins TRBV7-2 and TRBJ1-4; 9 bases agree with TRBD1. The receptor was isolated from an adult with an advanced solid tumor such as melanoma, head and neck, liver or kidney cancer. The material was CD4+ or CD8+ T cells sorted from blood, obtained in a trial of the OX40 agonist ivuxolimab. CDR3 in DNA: TGTGCCAGCAGCTTCGACAGGGGGAATGAAAAACTGTTTTTT. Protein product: CASSFDRGNEKLFF.